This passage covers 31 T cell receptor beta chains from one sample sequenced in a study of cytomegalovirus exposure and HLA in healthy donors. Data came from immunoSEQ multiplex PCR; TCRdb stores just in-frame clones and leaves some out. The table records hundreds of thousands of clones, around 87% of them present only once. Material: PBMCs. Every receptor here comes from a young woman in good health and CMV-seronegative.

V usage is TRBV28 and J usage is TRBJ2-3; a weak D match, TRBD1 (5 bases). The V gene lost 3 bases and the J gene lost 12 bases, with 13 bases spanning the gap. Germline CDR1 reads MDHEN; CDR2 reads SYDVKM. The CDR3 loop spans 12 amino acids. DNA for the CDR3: TGTGCCAGCAGTTTTGAAAGGGGATTTCAGTATTTT. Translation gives CASSFERGFQYF. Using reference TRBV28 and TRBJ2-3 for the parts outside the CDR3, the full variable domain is DVKVTQSSRYLVKRTGEKVFLECVQDMDHENMFWYRQDPGLGLRLIYFSYDVKMKEKGDIPEGYSVSREKKERFSLILESASTNQTSMYLCASSFERGFQYFGPGTRLTVL.

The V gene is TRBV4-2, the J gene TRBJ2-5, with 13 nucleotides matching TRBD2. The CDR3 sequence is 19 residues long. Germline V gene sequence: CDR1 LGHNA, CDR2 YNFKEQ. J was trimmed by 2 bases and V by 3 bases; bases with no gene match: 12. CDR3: CASSQGSGLAGAFQETQYF. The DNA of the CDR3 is TGTGCCAGCAGCCAGGGGTCCGGACTAGCGGGAGCCTTTCAAGAGACCCAGTACTTC.

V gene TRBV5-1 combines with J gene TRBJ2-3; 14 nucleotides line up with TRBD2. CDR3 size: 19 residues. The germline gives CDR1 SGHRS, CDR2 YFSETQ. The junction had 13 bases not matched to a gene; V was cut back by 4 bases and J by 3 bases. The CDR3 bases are TGCGCCAGCAGCACTGGACTAGCGGGAGGTACAGTGGAGACAGATACGCAGTATTTT. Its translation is CASSTGLAGGTVETDTQYF.

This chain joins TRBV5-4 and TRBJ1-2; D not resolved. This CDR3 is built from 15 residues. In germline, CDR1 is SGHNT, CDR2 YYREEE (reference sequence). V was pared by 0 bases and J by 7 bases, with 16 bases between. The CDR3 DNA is TGTGCCAGCAGCTTGGCCAGGCGCCTCGAGGGTGGCTACACCTTC. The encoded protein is CASSLARRLEGGYTF.

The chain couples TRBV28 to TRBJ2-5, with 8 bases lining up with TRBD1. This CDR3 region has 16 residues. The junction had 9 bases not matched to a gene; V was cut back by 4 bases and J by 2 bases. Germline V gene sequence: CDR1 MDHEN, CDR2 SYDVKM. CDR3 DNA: TGTGCCAGCAGTTATCATTACCGGGACAGGCAAGAGACCCAGTACTTC. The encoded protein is CASSYHYRDRQETQYF.

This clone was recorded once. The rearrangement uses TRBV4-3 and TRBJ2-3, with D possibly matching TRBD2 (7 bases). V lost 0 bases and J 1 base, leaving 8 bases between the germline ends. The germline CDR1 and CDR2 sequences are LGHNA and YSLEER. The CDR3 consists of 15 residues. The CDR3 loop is CASSQEGGRTDTQYF. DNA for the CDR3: TGCGCCAGCAGCCAAGAGGGGGGGCGCACAGATACGCAGTATTTT.

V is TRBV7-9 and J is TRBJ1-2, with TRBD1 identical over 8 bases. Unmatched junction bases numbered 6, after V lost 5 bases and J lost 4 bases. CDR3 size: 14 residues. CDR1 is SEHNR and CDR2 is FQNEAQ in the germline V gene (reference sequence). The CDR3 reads CASSRGQGGYGYTF. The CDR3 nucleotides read TGTGCCAGCAGCAGAGGACAGGGCGGCTATGGCTACACCTTC.

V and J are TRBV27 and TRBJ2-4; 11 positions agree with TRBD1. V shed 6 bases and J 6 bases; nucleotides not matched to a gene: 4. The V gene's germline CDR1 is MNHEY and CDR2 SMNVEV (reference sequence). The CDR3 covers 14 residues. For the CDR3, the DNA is TGTGCCAGCAGGAGAGGACAGGGGGCAAACATTCAGTACTTC. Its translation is CASRRGQGANIQYF.

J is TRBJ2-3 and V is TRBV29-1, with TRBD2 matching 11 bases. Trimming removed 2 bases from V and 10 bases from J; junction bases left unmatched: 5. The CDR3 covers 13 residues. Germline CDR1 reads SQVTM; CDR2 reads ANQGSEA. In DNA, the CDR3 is TGCAGCGTTGAATCGCTAGCGGGAGGCCCGCAGTATTTT. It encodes CSVESLAGGPQYF.

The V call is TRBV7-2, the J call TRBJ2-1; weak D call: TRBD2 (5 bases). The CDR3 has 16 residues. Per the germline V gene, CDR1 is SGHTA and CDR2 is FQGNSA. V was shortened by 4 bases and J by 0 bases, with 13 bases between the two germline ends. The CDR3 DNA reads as TGTGCCAGCAGCTCATCTGTAGGGAGCTCCTACAATGAGCAGTTCTTC. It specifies CASSSSVGSSYNEQFF.

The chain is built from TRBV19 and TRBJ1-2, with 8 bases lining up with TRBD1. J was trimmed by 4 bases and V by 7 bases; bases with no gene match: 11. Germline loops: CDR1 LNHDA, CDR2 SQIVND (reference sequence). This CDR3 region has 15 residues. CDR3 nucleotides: TGTGCCAGTATGGTCAGGGGGCAGGGTAGCTATGGCTACACCTTC. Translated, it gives CASMVRGQGSYGYTF.

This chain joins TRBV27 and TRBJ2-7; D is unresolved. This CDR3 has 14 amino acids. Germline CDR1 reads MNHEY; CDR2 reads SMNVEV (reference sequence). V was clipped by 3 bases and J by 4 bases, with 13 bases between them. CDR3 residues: CASSFGRSYYEQYF. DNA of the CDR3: TGTGCCAGCAGTTTCGGCAGGTCCTATTACGAGCAGTACTTC.

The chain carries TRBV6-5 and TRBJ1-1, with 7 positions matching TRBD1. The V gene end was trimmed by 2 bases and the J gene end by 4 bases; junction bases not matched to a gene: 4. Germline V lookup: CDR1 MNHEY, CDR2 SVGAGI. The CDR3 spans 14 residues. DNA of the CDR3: TGTGCCAGCAGTTACGGTGCAGGGGGCACTGAAGCTTTCTTT. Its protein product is CASSYGAGGTEAFF.

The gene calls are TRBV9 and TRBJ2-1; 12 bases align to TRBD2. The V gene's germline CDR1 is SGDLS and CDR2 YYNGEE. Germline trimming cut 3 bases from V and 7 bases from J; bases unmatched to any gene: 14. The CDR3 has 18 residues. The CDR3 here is CASSGDAGLAGGGNEQFF. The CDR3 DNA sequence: TGTGCCAGCAGCGGAGACGCTGGGCTAGCGGGAGGGGGGAATGAGCAGTTCTTC.

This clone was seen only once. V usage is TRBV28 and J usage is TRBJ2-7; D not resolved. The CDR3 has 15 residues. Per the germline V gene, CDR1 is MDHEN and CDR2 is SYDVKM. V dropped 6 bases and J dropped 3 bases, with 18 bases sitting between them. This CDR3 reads CASSSPGSLFYEQYF. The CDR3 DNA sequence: TGTGCCAGCAGCTCCCCCGGGTCCCTCTTCTACGAGCAGTACTTC.

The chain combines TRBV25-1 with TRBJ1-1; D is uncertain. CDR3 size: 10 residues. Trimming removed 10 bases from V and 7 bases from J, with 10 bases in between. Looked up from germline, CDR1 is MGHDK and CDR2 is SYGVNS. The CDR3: CAIPGSEAFF. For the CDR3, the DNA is TGTGCCATCCCGGGGAGTGAAGCTTTCTTT.

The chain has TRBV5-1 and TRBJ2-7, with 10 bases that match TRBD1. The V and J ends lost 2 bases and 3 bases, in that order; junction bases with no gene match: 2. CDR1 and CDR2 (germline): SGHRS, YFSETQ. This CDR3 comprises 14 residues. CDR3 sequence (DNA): TGCGCCAGCAGCTTAGACAGGGGGCTCTACGAGCAGTACTTC. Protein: CASSLDRGLYEQYF.

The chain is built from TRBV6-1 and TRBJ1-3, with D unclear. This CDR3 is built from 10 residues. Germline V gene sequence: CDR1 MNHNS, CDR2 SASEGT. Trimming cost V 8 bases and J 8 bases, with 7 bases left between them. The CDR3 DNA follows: TGTGCCAGCGGGGAGGACACCATATATTTT. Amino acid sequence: CASGEDTIYF.

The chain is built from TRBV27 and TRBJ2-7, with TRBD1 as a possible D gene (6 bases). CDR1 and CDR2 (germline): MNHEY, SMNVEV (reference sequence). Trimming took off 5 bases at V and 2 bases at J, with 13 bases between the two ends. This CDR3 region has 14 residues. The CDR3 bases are TGTGCCAGCAGTAGGGACACCCTTACCTACGAGCAGTACTTC. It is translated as CASSRDTLTYEQYF.

The CDR3 here is CASSGLAGINEQYF. As DNA, the CDR3 is TGTGCCAGCAGCGGACTAGCGGGAATCAACGAGCAGTACTTC. The chain recombines TRBV6-5 with TRBJ2-7; 12 bases align to TRBD2. The CDR3 has 14 residues. After removal of 6 bases from V and 5 bases from J, the junction contained 5 bases not matched to a gene. Germline V gene data show CDR1 as MNHEY and CDR2 as SVGAGI.

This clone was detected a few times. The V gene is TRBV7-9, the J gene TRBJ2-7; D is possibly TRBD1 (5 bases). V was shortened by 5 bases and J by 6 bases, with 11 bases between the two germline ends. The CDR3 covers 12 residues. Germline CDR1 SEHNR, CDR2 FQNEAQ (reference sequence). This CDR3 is CASSPQGREQYF. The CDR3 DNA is TGTGCCAGCAGCCCGCAGGGCCGCGAGCAGTACTTC.

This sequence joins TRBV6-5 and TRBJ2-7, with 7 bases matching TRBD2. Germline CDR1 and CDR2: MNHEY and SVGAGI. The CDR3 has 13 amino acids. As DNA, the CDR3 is TGTGGCTGCGGGAGACCCAACTCCTACGAGCAGTACTTC. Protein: CGCGRPNSYEQYF.

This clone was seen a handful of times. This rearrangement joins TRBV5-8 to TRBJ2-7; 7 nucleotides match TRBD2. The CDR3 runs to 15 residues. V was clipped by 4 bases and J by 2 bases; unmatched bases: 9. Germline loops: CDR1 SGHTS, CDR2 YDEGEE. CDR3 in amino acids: CASSPGWGRAYEQYF. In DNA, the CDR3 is TGTGCCAGCAGCCCGGGGTGGGGGAGGGCCTACGAGCAGTACTTC.

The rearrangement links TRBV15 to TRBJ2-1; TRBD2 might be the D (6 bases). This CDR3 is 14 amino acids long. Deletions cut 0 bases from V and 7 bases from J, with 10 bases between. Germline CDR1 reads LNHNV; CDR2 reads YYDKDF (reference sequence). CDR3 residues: CATSRDRRGNEQFF. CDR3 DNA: TGTGCCACCAGCAGAGATCGGAGGGGAAATGAGCAGTTCTTC.

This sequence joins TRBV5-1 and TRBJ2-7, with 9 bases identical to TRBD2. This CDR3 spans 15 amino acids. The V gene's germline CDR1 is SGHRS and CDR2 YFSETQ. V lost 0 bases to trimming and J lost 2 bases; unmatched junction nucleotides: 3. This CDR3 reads CASSLGAGGPYEQYF. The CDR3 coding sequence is TGCGCCAGCAGCTTGGGTGCGGGAGGGCCCTACGAGCAGTACTTC.

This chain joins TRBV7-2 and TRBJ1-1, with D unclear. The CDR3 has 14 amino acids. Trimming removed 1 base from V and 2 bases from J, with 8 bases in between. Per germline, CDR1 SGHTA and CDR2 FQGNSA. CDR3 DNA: TGTGCCAGCAGCTTAGGTCGGGGAAACACTGAAGCTTTCTTT. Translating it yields CASSLGRGNTEAFF. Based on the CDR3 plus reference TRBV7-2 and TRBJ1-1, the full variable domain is GAGVSQSPSNKVTEKGKDVELRCDPISGHTALYWYRQSLGQGLEFLIYFQGNSAPDKSGLPSDRFSAERTGGSVSTLTIQRTQQEDSAVYLCASSLGRGNTEAFFGQGTRLTVV.

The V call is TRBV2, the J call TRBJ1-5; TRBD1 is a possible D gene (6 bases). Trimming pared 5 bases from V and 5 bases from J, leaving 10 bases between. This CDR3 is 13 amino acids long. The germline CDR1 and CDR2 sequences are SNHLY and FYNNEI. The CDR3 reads CASSLAGDQPQHF. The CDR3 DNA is TGTGCCAGCAGTTTGGCAGGGGATCAGCCCCAGCATTTT.

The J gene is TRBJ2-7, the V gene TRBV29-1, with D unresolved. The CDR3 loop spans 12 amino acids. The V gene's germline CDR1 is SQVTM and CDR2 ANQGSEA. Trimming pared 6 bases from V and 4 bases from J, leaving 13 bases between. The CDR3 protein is CSVVSVLYEQYF. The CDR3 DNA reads TGCAGCGTAGTGTCCGTGCTATACGAGCAGTACTTC.

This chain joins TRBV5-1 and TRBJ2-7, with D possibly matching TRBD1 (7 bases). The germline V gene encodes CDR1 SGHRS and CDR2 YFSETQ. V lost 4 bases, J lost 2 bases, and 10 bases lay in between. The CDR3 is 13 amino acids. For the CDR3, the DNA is TGCGCCAGCAGCCAGGGGGGTCCCTACGAGCAGTACTTC. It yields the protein CASSQGGPYEQYF. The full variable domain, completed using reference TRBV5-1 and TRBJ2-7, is KAGVTQTPRYLIKTRGQQVTLSCSPISGHRSVSWYQQTPGQGLQFLFEYFSETQRNKGNFPGRFSGRQFSNSRSEMNVSTLELGDSALYLCASSQGGPYEQYFGPGTRLTVT.

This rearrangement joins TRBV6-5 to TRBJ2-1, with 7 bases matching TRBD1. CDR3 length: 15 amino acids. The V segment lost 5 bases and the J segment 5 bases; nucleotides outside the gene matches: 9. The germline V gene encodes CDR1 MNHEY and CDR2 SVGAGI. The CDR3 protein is CASSGTGVMDNEQFF. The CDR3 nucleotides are TGTGCCAGCAGTGGAACAGGGGTTATGGACAATGAGCAGTTCTTC.

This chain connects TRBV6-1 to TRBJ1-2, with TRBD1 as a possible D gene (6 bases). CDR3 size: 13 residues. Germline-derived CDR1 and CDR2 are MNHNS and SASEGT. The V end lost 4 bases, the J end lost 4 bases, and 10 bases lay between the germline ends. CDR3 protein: CASSGGPGYGYTF. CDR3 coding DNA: TGTGCCAGCAGTGGGGGGCCGGGCTATGGCTACACCTTC.